This entry is about one T cell receptor (beta chain). Its antigen is undetermined. Measured with immunoSEQ multiplex PCR; TCRdb has only the in-frame clones, and not every one. The sample contains 150,000 or so clones, 92% of which appear only once. The record originates from a study of graft-versus-host responses after intestinal transplantation. Study overall: Transplantation in recipients was multivisceral, liver-intestinal, or isolated intestinal.

General study findings and limits: Peak circulating GvH clone levels were associated with early post-transplant HvG declines. Researchers found GvH clones in recipient marrow, and some showed up first in ileum or blood. Where graft-donor T cell macrochimerism was present, patients had high graft-versus-host to host-versus-graft clonal ratios in allografts.

The CDR3 runs to 13 residues. V was shortened by 4 bases and J by 10 bases, with 16 bases between the two germline ends. The V gene's germline CDR1 is MGHDK and CDR2 SYGVNS. This material consisted of unstimulated CD4+ T cells sorted from spleen or lymph node cells, taken before intestinal transplant. The chain uses TRBV25-1 and TRBJ1-1; possible D gene TRBD1, 5 bases. This clonotype was sampled from a human donor who received an intestinal transplant. CDR3 amino acids: CASSVVQGGVAFF. The CDR3 bases are TGTGCCAGCAGTGTAGTCCAGGGAGGAGTAGCTTTCTTT.